Listed below are T cell receptor beta chains from one sample, sequenced in a study of CD8+ T cells in alopecia areata. The method was immunoSEQ multiplex PCR; TCRdb's version includes in-frame clones alone and lacks a portion of them. The table shows around 100,000 clones, with roughly 46% occurring only once. This specimen was CD8+ T cells sorted from blood, taken at week 24, from a patient treated with tofacitinib. The receptors here all came from a human donor with alopecia areata. CDR3s include the opening cysteine and the closing phenylalanine or tryptophan. D genes are given only for firm matches. Clone size is not always given. Where it is, it says once, few, many or a class for expanded clones.

j_gene,abundance,d_gene,v_gene,CDR3nt,CDR3aa
TRBJ2-2,few,NA,TRBV4-1,TGCGCCAGCTCCGGGGGTTCCGGGGAGCTGTTTTTT,CASSGGSGELFF
TRBJ2-7,few,NA,TRBV7-6,TGTGCCAGCAGCTCGTCCGGGGGACTCTCCTACGAGCAGTACTTC,CASSSSGGLSYEQYF
TRBJ2-5,NA,TRBD1,TRBV9,TGTGCCAGCAGCGTACGGACAGGGGAAGAGACCCAGTACTTC,CASSVRTGEETQYF
TRBJ2-1,few,TRBD2,TRBV5-1,TGCGCCAGCAGGGTGGCGGGAGCTCTGAATGAGCAGTTCTTC,CASRVAGALNEQFF
TRBJ2-7,NA,NA,TRBV4-1,TGCGCCAGCAGCCATGGGTTGGGCAGAGGGGACGAGCAGTACTTC,CASSHGLGRGDEQYF
TRBJ1-1,NA,NA,TRBV9,TGTGCCAGCAGCGACGGGGTGAACACTGAAGCTTTCTTT,CASSDGVNTEAFF
TRBJ2-7,NA,NA,TRBV2,TGTGCCAGCCTTCTCAGTTACGAGCAGTACTTC,CASLLSYEQYF
TRBJ2-5,few,NA,TRBV25-1,TGTGCCAGCAGTCCGTCAGGGGTTGAGACCCAGTACTTC,CASSPSGVETQYF
TRBJ1-5,NA,NA,TRBV2,TGTGCCAGCAGTGAAGGGCAGGGCGGGCAGCCCCAGCATTTT,CASSEGQGGQPQHF
TRBJ1-1,NA,NA,TRBV5-1,TGCGCCAGCAGCTTGGTTATAGACACTGAAGCTTTCTTT,CASSLVIDTEAFF